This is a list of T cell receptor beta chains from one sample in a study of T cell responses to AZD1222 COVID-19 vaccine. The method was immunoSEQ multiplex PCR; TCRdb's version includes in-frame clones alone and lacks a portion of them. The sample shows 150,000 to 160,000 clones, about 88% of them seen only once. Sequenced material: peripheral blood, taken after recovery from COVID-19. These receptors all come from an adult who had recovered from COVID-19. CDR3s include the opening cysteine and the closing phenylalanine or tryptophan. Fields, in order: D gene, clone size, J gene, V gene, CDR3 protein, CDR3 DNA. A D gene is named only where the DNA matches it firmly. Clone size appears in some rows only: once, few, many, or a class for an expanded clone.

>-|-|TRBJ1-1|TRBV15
CATSFSGPNTEAFF
TGTGCCACCAGTTTCTCAGGACCCAACACTGAAGCTTTCTTT
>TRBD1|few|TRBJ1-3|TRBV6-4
CASRRSLRNRGCRNTIYF
TGTGCCAGCAGACGCTCGCTCCGGAACAGGGGATGTCGAAACACCATATATTTT
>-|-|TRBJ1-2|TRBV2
CASRPAVRVDNYGYTF
TGTGCCAGCAGGCCTGCGGTAAGGGTGGATAACTATGGCTACACCTTC
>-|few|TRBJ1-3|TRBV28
CATAAGNTIYF
TGTGCCACCGCCGCAGGAAACACCATATATTTT
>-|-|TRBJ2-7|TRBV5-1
CASRPTVTYEQYF
TGCGCCAGCAGGCCTACTGTGACCTACGAGCAGTACTTC
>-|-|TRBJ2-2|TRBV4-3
CASRHSNTGELFF
TGCGCCAGCAGGCACTCGAACACCGGGGAGCTGTTTTTT
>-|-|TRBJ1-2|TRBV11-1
CASSHGTADLYGYTF
TGTGCCAGCAGCCACGGGACGGCGGATTTATATGGCTACACCTTC
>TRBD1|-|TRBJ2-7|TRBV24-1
CATSDPQGAEQYF
TGTGCCACCAGTGACCCACAGGGGGCCGAGCAGTACTTC
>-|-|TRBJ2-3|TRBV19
CASNAKQGTQYF
TGTGCCAGTAACGCAAAACAGGGAACGCAGTATTTT
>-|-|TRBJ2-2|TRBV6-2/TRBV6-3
CASSYDHYTNTGELFF
TGTGCCAGCAGTTACGATCATTACACGAACACCGGGGAGCTGTTTTTT
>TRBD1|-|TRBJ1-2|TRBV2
CASSARDRTGYTF
TGTGCCAGCAGTGCCCGGGACAGGACTGGCTACACCTTC
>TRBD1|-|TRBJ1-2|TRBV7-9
CASSSRADRANDYGYTF
TGTGCCAGCAGCTCTAGGGCCGACAGGGCTAACGACTATGGCTACACCTTC
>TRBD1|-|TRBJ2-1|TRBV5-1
CASSLEGQGIYNEQFF
TGCGCCAGCAGCTTGGAGGGACAGGGGATCTACAATGAGCAGTTCTTC
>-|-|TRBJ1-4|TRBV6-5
CASSRPGGWEKLFF
TGTGCCAGCAGCCGGCCGGGGGGTTGGGAAAAACTGTTTTTT
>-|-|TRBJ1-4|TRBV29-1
CSVERSDATNEKLFF
TGCAGCGTTGAAAGGTCAGATGCAACTAATGAAAAACTGTTTTTT
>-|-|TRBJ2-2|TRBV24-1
CATSDPGPNLIGTKLFF
TGTGCCACCAGTGATCCGGGACCGAATTTAATCGGGACGAAGCTGTTTTTT
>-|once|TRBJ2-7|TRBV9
CASSVGADTFEQYF
TGTGCCAGCAGCGTAGGGGCAGATACATTCGAGCAGTACTTC
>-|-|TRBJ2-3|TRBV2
CASRRDGGTDTQYF
TGTGCCAGCAGGAGAGATGGAGGCACAGATACGCAGTATTTT
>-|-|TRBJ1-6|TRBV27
CASSLRVGSPLHF
TGTGCCAGCAGTTTACGGGTGGGTTCACCCCTCCACTTT
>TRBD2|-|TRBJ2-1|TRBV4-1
CASSQTLAGAYNEQFF
TGCGCCAGCAGCCAGACCCTAGCGGGAGCCTACAATGAGCAGTTCTTC
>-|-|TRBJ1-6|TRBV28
CASSVSDRNSPLHF
TGTGCCAGCAGTGTTTCTGACAGAAATTCACCCCTCCACTTT
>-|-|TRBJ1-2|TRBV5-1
CASSSQGTTNYGYTF
TGCGCCAGCAGCTCGCAGGGCACTACTAACTATGGCTACACCTTC
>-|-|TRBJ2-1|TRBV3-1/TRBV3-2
CASSQEPTGAHNEQFF
TGTGCCAGCAGCCAAGAGCCAACGGGGGCACACAATGAGCAGTTCTTC
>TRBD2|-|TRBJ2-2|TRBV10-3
CAITRTSGASTGELFF
TGTGCCATCACTCGGACTAGCGGGGCTAGCACCGGGGAGCTGTTTTTT
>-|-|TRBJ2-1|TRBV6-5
CASSYADRPQGEQFF
TGTGCCAGCAGTTACGCCGACAGACCACAAGGCGAGCAGTTCTTC
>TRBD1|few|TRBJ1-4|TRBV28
CASSLDGTANEKLFF
TGTGCCAGCAGTTTGGATGGGACAGCTAATGAAAAACTGTTTTTT
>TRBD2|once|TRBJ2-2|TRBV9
CASSVGGSGAPEELFF
TGTGCCAGCAGCGTAGGGGGTAGCGGGGCTCCCGAGGAGCTGTTTTTT
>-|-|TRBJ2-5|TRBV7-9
CASRPGDQETQYF
TGTGCCAGCCGGCCCGGGGACCAAGAGACCCAGTACTTC
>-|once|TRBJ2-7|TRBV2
CASSAEGRSSYEQYF
TGTGCCAGCAGTGCTGAGGGACGGTCCTCCTACGAGCAGTACTTC
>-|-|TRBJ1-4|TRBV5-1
CASSPRPTPGEKLFF
TGCGCCAGCAGCCCCCGTCCCACGCCAGGGGAAAAACTGTTTTTT
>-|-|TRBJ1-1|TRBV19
CASSIPGNTEAFF
TGTGCCAGTAGTATTCCGGGGAACACTGAAGCTTTCTTT
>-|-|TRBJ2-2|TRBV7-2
CASSLEGSTGELFF
TGTGCCAGCAGCTTAGAAGGCAGCACCGGGGAGCTGTTTTTT
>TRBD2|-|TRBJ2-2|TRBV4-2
CASSLQAGVTGELFF
TGTGCCAGCAGCCTGCAAGCGGGGGTAACCGGGGAGCTGTTTTTT
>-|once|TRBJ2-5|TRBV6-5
CASSQRRQAQETQYF
TGTGCCAGCAGCCAAAGGAGACAGGCCCAAGAGACCCAGTACTTC
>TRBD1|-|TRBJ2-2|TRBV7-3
CASRSGTGGSGELFF
TGTGCCAGCAGATCCGGGACAGGGGGATCCGGGGAGCTGTTTTTT
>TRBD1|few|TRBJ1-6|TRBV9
CASSPSSDRGKHNSPLHF
TGTGCCAGCAGCCCATCCTCGGACAGGGGGAAGCATAATTCACCCCTCCACTTT
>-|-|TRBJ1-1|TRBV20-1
CSASRGAEAFF
TGCAGTGCCTCCCGGGGGGCTGAAGCTTTCTTT
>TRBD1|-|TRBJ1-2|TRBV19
CASSIQIRRQGDRYGYTF
TGTGCCAGTAGTATCCAGATACGCCGACAGGGGGACCGATATGGCTACACCTTC
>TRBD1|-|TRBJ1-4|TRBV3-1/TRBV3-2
CASSTTGGNEKLFF
TGTGCCAGCAGTACGACAGGGGGAAATGAAAAACTGTTTTTT
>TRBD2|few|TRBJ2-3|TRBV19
CASSGGVTDTQYF
TGTGCCAGTAGTGGGGGGGTGACAGATACGCAGTATTTT
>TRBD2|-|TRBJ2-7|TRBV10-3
CAISARGEDEQYF
TGTGCCATCAGTGCTCGGGGGGAGGACGAGCAGTACTTC
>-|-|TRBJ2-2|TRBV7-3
CASSPPRGDPNTGELFF
TGTGCCAGCAGCCCCCCAAGGGGGGACCCGAACACCGGGGAGCTGTTTTTT
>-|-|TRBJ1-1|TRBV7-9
CASSLARQNTEAFF
TGTGCCAGCAGCTTAGCAAGGCAGAACACTGAAGCTTTCTTT
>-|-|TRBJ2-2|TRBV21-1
CASSKECALNTGELFF
TGTGCCAGCAGCAAAGAGTGCGCTCTGAACACCGGGGAGCTGTTTTTT
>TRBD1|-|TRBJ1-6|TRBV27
CASSQDRVFPYSPLHF
TGTGCCAGCAGCCAGGACAGGGTGTTTCCCTATTCACCCCTCCACTTT
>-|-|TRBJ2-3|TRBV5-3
CARSPGVAGLSTDTQYF
TGTGCCAGAAGCCCTGGGGTGGCAGGGCTGAGCACAGATACGCAGTATTTT
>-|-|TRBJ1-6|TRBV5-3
CARSHRGEDSPLHF
TGTGCCAGAAGCCACCGGGGGGAGGATTCACCCCTCCACTTT
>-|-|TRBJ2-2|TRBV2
CASGGVNTGELFF
TGTGCCAGCGGGGGAGTGAACACCGGGGAGCTGTTTTTT
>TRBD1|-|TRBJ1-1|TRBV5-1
CASSSRDRDTEAFF
TGCGCCAGCAGCTCCCGGGACAGGGACACTGAAGCTTTCTTT
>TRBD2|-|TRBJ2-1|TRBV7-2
CASSPLAGGGGYNEQFF
TGTGCCAGCAGCCCCTTGGCGGGGGGCGGGGGTTACAATGAGCAGTTCTTC
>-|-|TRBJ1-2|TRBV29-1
CSVEGVYNGYTF
TGCAGCGTTGAGGGGGTGTACAATGGCTACACCTTC
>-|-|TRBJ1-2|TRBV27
CASSAPDIPGYTF
TGTGCCAGCAGTGCCCCGGACATTCCTGGCTACACCTTC
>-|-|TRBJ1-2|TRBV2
CASRVQEGRATF
TGTGCCAGCAGGGTACAAGAGGGGCGGGCAACCTTC
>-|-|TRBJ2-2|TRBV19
CASSIVGVLFRANTGELFF
TGTGCCAGTAGTATTGTGGGGGTGTTATTCCGGGCGAACACCGGGGAGCTGTTTTTT